This TCR beta chain was sequenced for a study of cytomegalovirus exposure and HLA in healthy donors. Study-wide background: Earlier work reported approximately 110 million unique TCR beta sequences from approximately 180 million T cells.

V shed 8 bases and J shed 6 bases, with 13 bases lying between them. CDR3 length equals 11 residues. Germline V lookup: CDR1 GTSNPN, CDR2 SVGIG (reference sequence). The PCR had 60 Vbeta and 13 Jbeta primers. The assay was immunoSEQ multiplex PCR, and TCRdb's table has in-frame clones only and misses some. The data show approximately 140,000 clones, and the top ten clones hold approximately 1.5%. Sequenced input: PBMCs. This sequence joins TRBV30 and TRBJ1-1; D may be TRBD1 (6 bases). The TCR comes from a woman in her fifties or sixties in good health and CMV-seronegative. In DNA form, the CDR3 reads TGTGCCGGGGCGGGGGGGCCTGAAGCTTTCTTT. This encodes CAGAGGPEAFF.